Only one count was recorded for the clone carrying this TCR beta chain. Its antigen is undetermined. This CDR3 comprises 12 residues. Trimming removed 0 bases from V and 3 bases from J, with 4 bases in between. From germline, CDR1 is GTSNPN and CDR2 SVGIG (reference sequence). The source of the sample is a study of memory CD4+ T cells and cytomegalovirus serostatus. TCRdb's table, derived via immunoSEQ multiplex PCR, lists solely in-frame clones and lacks some. This sample has roughly 45,000 clones, with approximately 78% found just once. The sort gate was single viable CD3+CD4+CD8-CD45RO+ cells for memory CD4+ T cells. Study-level results: A US-trained random forest predicted CMV serostatus with median AUC 0.91.

This sequence was found in an adult in good health and CMV-seronegative. Sequenced sample: memory CD4+ T cells from blood. This chain joins TRBV30 and TRBJ2-3; D is unclear. The CDR3 nucleotides read TGTGCCTGGAGTGTAGGGACAGATACGCAGTATTTT. This codes for CAWSVGTDTQYF.